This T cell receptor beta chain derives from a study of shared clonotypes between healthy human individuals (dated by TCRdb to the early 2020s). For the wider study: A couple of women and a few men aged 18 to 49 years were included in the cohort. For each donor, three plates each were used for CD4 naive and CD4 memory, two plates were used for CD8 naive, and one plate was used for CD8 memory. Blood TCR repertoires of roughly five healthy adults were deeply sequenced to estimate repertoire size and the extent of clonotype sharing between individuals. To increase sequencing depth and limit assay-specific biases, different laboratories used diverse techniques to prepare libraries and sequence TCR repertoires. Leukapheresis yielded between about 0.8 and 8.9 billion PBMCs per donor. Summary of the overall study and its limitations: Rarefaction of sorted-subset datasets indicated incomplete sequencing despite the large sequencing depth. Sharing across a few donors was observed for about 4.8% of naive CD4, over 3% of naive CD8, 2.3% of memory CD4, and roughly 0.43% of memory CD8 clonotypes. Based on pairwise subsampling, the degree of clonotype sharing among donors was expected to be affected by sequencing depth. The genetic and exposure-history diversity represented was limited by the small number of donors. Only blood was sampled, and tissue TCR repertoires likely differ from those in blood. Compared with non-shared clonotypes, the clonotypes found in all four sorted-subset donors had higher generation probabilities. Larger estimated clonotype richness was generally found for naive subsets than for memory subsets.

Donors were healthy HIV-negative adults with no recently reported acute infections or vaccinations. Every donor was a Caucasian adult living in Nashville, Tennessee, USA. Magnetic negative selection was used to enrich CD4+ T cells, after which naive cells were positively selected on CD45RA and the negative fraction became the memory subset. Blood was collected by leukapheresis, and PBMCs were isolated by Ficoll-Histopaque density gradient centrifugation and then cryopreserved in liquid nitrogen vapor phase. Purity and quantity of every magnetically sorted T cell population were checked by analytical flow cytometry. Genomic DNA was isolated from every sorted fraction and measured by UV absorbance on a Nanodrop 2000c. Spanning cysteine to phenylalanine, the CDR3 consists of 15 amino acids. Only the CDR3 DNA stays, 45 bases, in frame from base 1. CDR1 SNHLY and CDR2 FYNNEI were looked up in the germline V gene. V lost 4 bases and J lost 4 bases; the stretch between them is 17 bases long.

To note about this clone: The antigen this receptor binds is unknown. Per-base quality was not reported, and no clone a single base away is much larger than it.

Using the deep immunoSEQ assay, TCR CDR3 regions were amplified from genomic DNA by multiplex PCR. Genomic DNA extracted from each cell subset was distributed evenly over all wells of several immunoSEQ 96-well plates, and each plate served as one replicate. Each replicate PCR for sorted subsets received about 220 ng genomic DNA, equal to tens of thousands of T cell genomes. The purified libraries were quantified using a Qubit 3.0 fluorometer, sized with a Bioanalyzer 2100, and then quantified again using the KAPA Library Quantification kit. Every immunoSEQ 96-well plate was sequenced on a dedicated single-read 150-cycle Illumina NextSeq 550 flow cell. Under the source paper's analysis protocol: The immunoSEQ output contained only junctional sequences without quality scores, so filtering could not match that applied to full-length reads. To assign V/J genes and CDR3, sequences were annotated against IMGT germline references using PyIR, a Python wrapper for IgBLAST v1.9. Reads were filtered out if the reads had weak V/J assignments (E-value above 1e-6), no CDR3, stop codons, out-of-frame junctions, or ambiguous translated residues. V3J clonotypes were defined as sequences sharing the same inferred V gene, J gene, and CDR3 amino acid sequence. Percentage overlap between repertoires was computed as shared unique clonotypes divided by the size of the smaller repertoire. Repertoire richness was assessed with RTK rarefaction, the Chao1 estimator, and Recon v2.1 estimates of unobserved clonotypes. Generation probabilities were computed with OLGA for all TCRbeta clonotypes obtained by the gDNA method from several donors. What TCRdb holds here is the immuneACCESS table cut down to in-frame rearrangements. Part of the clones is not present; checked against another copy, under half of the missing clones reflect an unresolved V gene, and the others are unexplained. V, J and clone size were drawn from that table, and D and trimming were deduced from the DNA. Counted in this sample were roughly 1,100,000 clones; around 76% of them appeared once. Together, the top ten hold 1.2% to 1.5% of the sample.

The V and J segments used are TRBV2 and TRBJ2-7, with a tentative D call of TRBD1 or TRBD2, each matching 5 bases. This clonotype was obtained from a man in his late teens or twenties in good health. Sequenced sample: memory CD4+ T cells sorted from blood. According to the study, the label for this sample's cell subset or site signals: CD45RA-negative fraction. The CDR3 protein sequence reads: CASSGDPRLIYEQYF. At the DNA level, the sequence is TGTGCCAGCAGTGGGGACCCCCGACTCATTTACGAGCAGTACTTC.